This T cell receptor (beta chain) was recorded in a study of T cell clones after liver transplantation. Findings and caveats of the study: Circulating graft-donor-reactive CD4 TCRbeta sequences fell significantly post-transplant in most of the 8 subjects. These preliminary findings come from unstandardized post-transplant sampling times.

The protocol was immunoSEQ multiplex PCR, while the TCRdb copy is restricted to in-frame clones and leaves out a portion. The data hold under 55,000 clones, with 86% observed a single time. CDR3 length: 15 amino acids. Germline assignment: CDR1 SGHNT and CDR2 YYREEE (reference sequence). The V gene lost 1 base and the J gene lost 2 bases, with 13 bases spanning the gap. In regard to this clone: Its antigen is still unknown.

The chain couples TRBV5-4 to TRBJ2-7, with a tentative D call TRBD1 (6 bases). This clonotype originated in a human patient who received a liver transplant. Among the T cells, some may be from the graft donor. The sequencing here drew on CD4+ T cells from blood, taken 24 months after liver transplant. The CDR3 bases are TGTGCCAGCAGCTTGAAAGGAAGGGGGACCTACGAGCAGTACTTC. It specifies CASSLKGRGTYEQYF.